The clone carrying this TCR beta chain was detected only a few times. Its antigen remains unidentified. The data derive from a study of T cell repertoires in cytomegalovirus infection. Study at large: Selected CMV epitopes included recently identified HLA-C-restricted ones as well as well-studied HLA-B-restricted ones. Public signatures in TCR beta pointed to CMV infection and matching HLA type.

The germline V gene has CDR1 DFQATT and CDR2 SNEGSKA (reference sequence). Trimming pared 5 bases from V and 7 bases from J, leaving 14 bases between. The CDR3 extends over 12 amino acids. Each CDR3 protein is one row after TCRdb ran MiXCR on the reads. The top ten hold 53% of the sample, which has tens of thousands of distinct CDR3 sequences, about 21% seen once. Points from the study as a whole: The ex vivo response showed dominance by HLA-C-restricted CMV-specific TCR beta clonotypes.

The chain uses TRBV20-1 and TRBJ1-1; D is unclear. This clonotype originated in a human donor in good health (CMV status not recorded). Some clones in this sample may be carry-over from other donors' samples. Sequencing was performed on CD8+ T cells from cultured PBMCs, taken from culture after CMV antigen stimulation. The CDR3: CSAPVQQLEAFF. The CDR3 nucleotides read TGCAGTGCTCCTGTACAGCAGCTTGAAGCTTTCTTT.